This T cell receptor (beta chain) originates from a study of T cell repertoires in cytomegalovirus infection. Study in general: An indication of both CMV infection and matching HLA type came from public TCR beta signatures. Findings of the study overall: People with CMV and the relevant HLA were identified by cumulative public TCR beta family frequency. HLA-C-restricted, CMV-specific TCR beta clonotypes were dominant ex vivo.

TCRdb re-analysed the reads in MiXCR, keeping a single row per CDR3 protein. The top ten hold 2.5% to 3.5% of the sample, which has about 740,000 distinct CDR3 sequences, 35% seen once. Trimming took off 5 bases at V and 6 bases at J, with 11 bases between the two ends. The CDR3 runs 12 residues. In germline, CDR1 is SGHTA, CDR2 FQGNSA. Note on this clonotype: Its antigen is unidentified. A read error is possible here, since a much larger clone lies one base away. The conserved closing phenylalanine or tryptophan is absent in this CDR3, likely reflecting a read error.

Material for sequencing was PBMCs. V is TRBV7-2 and J is TRBJ2-7; D ambiguous. This clonotype was sampled from a human donor in good health (CMV status not recorded). Some clones in this sample may be carry-over from other donors' samples. CDR3 nucleotide sequence: TGTGCCAGCAGCCCGGCCGCCTCCGAGCAGTACTTA. It codes for CASSPAASEQYL.